Sequencing of this T cell receptor (beta chain) was carried out in a study of patients and donors after allogeneic stem cell transplantation. The germline V gene encodes CDR1 ENHRY and CDR2 SYGVKD. This CDR3 region has 13 residues. V lost 7 bases, J lost 5 bases, and 7 bases stayed unmatched. A single record per CDR3 protein comes from TCRdb applying MiXCR to the RT-PCR reads. The profile shows some 880,000 distinct CDR3 sequences, approximately 18% of them singletons. This clonotype has only a few counts. Sequenced material: blood, either unsorted or a sorted T cell fraction (not recorded which). The receptor comes from a human donor who was either an allogeneic HSCT recipient or a stem cell or donor lymphocyte infusion donor (not recorded which). It is not recorded whose cells these are; they may come from a transplant donor. The gene calls are TRBV10-3 and TRBJ2-7; 8 positions agree with TRBD1. As DNA, the CDR3 is TGTGCCATCACTTATCAGGGGGCCCACGAGCAGTACTTC. It translates to CAITYQGAHEQYF.